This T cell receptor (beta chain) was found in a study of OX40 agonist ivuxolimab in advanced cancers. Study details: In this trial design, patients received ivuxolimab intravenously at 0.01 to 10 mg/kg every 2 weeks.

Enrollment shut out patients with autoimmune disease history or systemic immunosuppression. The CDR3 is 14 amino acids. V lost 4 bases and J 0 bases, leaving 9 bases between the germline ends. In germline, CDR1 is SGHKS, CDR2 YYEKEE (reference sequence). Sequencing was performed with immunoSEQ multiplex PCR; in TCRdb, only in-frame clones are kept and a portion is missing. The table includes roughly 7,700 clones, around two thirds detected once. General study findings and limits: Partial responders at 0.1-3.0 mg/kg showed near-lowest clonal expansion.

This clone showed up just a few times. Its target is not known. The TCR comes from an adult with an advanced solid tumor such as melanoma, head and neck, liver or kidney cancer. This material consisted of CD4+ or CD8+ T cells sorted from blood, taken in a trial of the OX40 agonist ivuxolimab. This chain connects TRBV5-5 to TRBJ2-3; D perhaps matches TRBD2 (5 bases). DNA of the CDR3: TGTGCCAGCAGCATCAGCGGAAGCACAGATACGCAGTATTTT. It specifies CASSISGSTDTQYF.